These T cell receptor beta chains were read from a single sample in a study of human T cells and chemical hapten exposure. Each CDR3 protein gets one entry after TCRdb re-called the RACE reads with MiXCR. Among approximately 400,000 distinct CDR3 sequences listed, more than 4.5% were seen once. Sequencing was performed on whole blood, taken in connection with sensitization to the hapten diphenylcyclopropenone (DPC). These TCRs come from a woman aged 45-59 years with alopecia areata. Some clones in this sample may be carry-over from other donors' samples. Both conserved end residues are trimmed from each CDR3. The D gene is left open where the match is weak. Clone size, where shown, is once, few, many, or a class for clones that have expanded.

TRBV2,many,-,ASSLITYTGELF
TRBV19,few,-,ASSIGGMNTGELF
TRBV29-1,many,TRBD2,SVEEVSPSGRVFNEQF
TRBV11-3,-,-,ASSLDRNEQY
TRBV6-5,many,-,ASSYQGPYEQY
TRBV12-3/TRBV12-4,many,TRBD1,ASSQTGGGHTIY
TRBV29-1,many,-,SVPGTDGEKLF
TRBV7-2,many,-,ASSATALHSGNTIY
TRBV5-5,many,TRBD1,ASSSSGTGFNEKLF
TRBV27,-,-,ASSKRRMDEQF
TRBV12-3/TRBV12-4,many,-,ASSPRGPATNEKLF
TRBV20-1,many,-,SANSGVNNQPQH
TRBV2,few,-,ASSMQGLNTEAF
TRBV20-1,few,TRBD1,SAISGQDQGRAQH
TRBV13,many,-,ASSNLGGLTDTQY
TRBV27,many,-,ASRRGPSGTDTQY
TRBV7-2,many,-,ASSLSTSDLLEAF
TRBV5-4,-,TRBD1,ASSLEGTAHNEQF
TRBV12-3/TRBV12-4,-,-,ASSHPKRAF
TRBV25-1,few,-,ATFGAAITDTQY
TRBV12-3/TRBV12-4,many,-,ASSLGSGTTEAF
TRBV14,many,-,ASSPRRAGTEAF
TRBV30,few,-,AWSARVDGRQPQH
TRBV20-1,many,TRBD2,SGKLAGERYEQY
TRBV7-7,many,-,ASSQGPTSGQF
TRBV29-1,many,TRBD1,SVWDRGPTDTQY